The clone carrying this T cell receptor (beta chain) was seen only a few times. The antigen remains undetermined. This record comes from a study of siplizumab effects on memory and regulatory T cells. Overall study findings and caveats: Siplizumab produced a significant reduction in alloreactive sequences that were traceable to unstimulated CD4+ memory cells.

CDR1 is LNHDA, CDR2 SQIVND, per germline (reference sequence). V was clipped by 3 bases and J by 6 bases, with 11 bases between them. This CDR3 spans 13 amino acids. Method: immunoSEQ multiplex PCR; TCRdb's copy keeps in-frame clones and lacks some. The sample has about 110,000 clones; 92% are singletons. Material: Tregs sorted from blood. The chain uses TRBV19 and TRBJ1-1; D is ambiguous. This receptor was obtained from a human donor in good health. CDR3 DNA sequence: TGTGCCAGTAGTATCGAGTCTCCCCCTGAAGCTTTCTTT. The encoded protein is CASSIESPPEAFF.